This TCR beta chain was retrieved from a study of blood T cell repertoires in COVID-19. The trim removed 7 bases at V and 7 bases at J, leaving 9 bases unmatched. CDR3 length: 14 residues. Germline V gene sequence: CDR1 MDHEN, CDR2 SYDVKM. Only in-frame clones appear in the TCRdb table, and some are missing; sequencing was by immunoSEQ multiplex PCR. The sample carries over 60,000 clones, around 90% recorded once. This rearrangement joins TRBV28 to TRBJ1-5; 8 bases align to TRBD1. The TCR originated in a man aged 65-85 years with acute or convalescent COVID-19. The source material was peripheral blood. The CDR3 nucleotides read TGTGCCAGCACTATGAGGGACAGGCCGCAGCCCCAGCATTTT. This encodes CASTMRDRPQPQHF. Full variable domain (remainder filled in from reference TRBV28 and TRBJ1-5): DVKVTQSSRYLVKRTGEKVFLECVQDMDHENMFWYRQDPGLGLRLIYFSYDVKMKEKGDIPEGYSVSREKKERFSLILESASTNQTSMYLCASTMRDRPQPQHFGDGTRLSIL.